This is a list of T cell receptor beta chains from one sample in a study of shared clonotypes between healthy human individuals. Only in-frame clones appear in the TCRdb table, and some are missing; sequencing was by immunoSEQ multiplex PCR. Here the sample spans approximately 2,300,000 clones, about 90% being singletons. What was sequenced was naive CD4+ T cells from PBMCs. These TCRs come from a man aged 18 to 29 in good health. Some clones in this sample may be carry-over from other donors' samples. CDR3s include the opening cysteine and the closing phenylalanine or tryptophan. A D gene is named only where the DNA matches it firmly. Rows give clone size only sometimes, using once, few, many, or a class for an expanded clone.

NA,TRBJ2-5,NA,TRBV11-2,CASRMQETQYF,TGTGCCAGCAGGATGCAAGAGACCCAGTACTTC
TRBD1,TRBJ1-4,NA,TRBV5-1,CASRRTGINEKLFF,TGCGCCAGCAGAAGGACAGGGATCAATGAAAAACTGTTTTTT
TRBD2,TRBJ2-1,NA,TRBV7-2,CASSPTRLSGNNEQFF,TGTGCCAGCAGCCCGACTCGTCTAAGCGGGAACAATGAGCAGTTCTTC
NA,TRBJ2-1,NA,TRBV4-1,CASSRSSWEPDQFF,TGCGCCAGCAGCCGTTCTTCGTGGGAGCCCGATCAGTTCTTC
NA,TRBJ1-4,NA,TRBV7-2,CASSLGPRGTNEKLFF,TGTGCCAGCAGCTTAGGGCCACGGGGGACTAATGAAAAACTGTTTTTT
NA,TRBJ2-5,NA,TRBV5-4,CASSLARSWGQETQYF,TGTGCCAGCAGCTTGGCCCGGTCCTGGGGGCAAGAGACCCAGTACTTC
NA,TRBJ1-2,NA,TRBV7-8,CASSLGGAYGYTF,TGTGCCAGCAGCTTAGGGGGCGCTTATGGCTACACCTTC
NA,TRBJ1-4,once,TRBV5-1,CASSRTRQDEKLFF,TGCGCCAGCAGCCGAACCCGACAGGATGAAAAACTGTTTTTT
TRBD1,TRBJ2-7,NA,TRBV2,CASSKQGGPYEQYF,TGTGCCAGCAGCAAACAGGGGGGTCCCTACGAGCAGTACTTC
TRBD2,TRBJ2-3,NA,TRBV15,CATSALAGGDTQYF,TGTGCCACCAGTGCACTAGCGGGAGGTGATACGCAGTATTTT
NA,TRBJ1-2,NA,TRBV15,CATSRDQTGYTF,TGTGCCACCAGCAGAGACCAGACGGGCTACACCTTC
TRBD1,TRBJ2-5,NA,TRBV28,CASSLGDRGTQYF,TGTGCCAGCAGTTTAGGGGACAGGGGGACCCAGTACTTC
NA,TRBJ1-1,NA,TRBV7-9,CASSPPSRGNTEAFF,TGTGCCAGCAGCCCGCCTTCCCGGGGGAACACTGAAGCTTTCTTT
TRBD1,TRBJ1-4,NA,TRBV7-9,CASSLGSGGINEKLFF,TGTGCCAGCAGCTTAGGATCAGGGGGCATTAATGAAAAACTGTTTTTT
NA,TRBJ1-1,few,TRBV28,CASSIDRNTEAFF,TGTGCCAGCAGTATTGACAGGAACACTGAAGCTTTCTTT
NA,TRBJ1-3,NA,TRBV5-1,CASSLTGNSGNTIYF,TGCGCCAGCAGCTTAACAGGGAACTCTGGAAACACCATATATTTT
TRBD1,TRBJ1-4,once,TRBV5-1,CASSPQTGANEKLFF,TGCGCCAGCAGCCCCCAAACAGGGGCTAATGAAAAACTGTTTTTT
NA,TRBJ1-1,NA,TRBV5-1,CASSLRGENTEAFF,TGCGCCAGCAGCTTGAGGGGAGAGAACACTGAAGCTTTCTTT
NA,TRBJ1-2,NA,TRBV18,CASSPSIIQKGIAGYTF,TGTGCCAGCTCACCCTCAATCATACAGAAGGGGATTGCTGGCTACACCTTC
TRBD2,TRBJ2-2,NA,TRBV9,CASSQSGSGRTGELFF,TGTGCCAGCAGCCAGAGCGGTAGCGGGAGAACCGGGGAGCTGTTTTTT
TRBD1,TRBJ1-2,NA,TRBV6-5,CASRRTGANYGYTF,TGTGCCAGCAGAAGGACAGGGGCTAACTATGGCTACACCTTC
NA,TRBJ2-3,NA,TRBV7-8,CASSQGNTPSTDTQYF,TGTGCCAGCAGTCAGGGGAATACCCCTAGCACAGATACGCAGTATTTT
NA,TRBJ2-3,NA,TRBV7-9,CASSLAGSSDTQYF,TGTGCCAGCAGCTTAGCCGGTTCCTCAGATACGCAGTATTTT
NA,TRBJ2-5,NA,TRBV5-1,CASSLATGPQETQYF,TGCGCCAGCAGCTTGGCTACAGGACCGCAAGAGACCCAGTACTTC
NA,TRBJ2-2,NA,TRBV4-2,CASSQRFLLNTGELFF,TGTGCCAGCAGCCAACGTTTCCTCTTGAACACCGGGGAGCTGTTTTTT
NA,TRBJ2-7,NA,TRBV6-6,CASTEQGSSYEQYF,TGTGCCAGCACCGAACAGGGCAGCTCCTACGAGCAGTACTTC
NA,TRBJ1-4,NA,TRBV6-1,CASSERGGEKLFF,TGTGCCAGCAGTGAAAGGGGAGGAGAAAAACTGTTTTTT
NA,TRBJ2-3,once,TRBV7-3,CASSLYKDTQYF,TGTGCCAGCAGCTTATACAAGGATACGCAGTATTTT
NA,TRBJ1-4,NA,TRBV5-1,CASNGGSATNEKLFF,TGCGCCAGCAACGGAGGGAGTGCAACTAATGAAAAACTGTTTTTT
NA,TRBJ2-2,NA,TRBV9,CASSVAGWGTNTGELFF,TGTGCCAGCAGCGTAGCGGGGTGGGGGACGAACACCGGGGAGCTGTTTTTT
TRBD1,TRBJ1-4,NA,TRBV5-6,CASSPADRGRKLFF,TGTGCCAGCAGCCCTGCCGACAGGGGAAGAAAACTGTTTTTT
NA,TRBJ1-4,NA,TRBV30,CALTGSAEKLFF,TGTGCCCTTACAGGGTCGGCTGAAAAACTGTTTTTT
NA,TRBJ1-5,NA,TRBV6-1,CASSEARGAEQPQHF,TGTGCCAGCAGTGAAGCAAGGGGCGCGGAGCAGCCCCAGCATTTT
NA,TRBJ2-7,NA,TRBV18,CASSPPPSRRGYYEQYF,TGTGCCAGCTCACCACCGCCCAGTCGTAGGGGGTACTACGAGCAGTACTTC
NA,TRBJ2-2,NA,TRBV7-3,CASSLIGAGGELFF,TGTGCCAGCAGCTTAATCGGAGCTGGCGGGGAGCTGTTTTTT
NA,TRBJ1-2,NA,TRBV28,CASSLSGSANYGYTF,TGTGCCAGCAGTTTATCGGGATCGGCTAACTATGGCTACACCTTC
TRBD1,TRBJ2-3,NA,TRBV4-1,CASSPDSAGGRNTQYF,TGCGCCAGCAGCCCCGACTCGGCAGGGGGCAGAAATACGCAGTATTTT
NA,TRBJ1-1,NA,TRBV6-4,CASSDYEGTEAFF,TGTGCCAGCAGTGACTATGAAGGCACTGAAGCTTTCTTT
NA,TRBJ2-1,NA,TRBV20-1,CSARGWGEQFF,TGCAGTGCTAGAGGGTGGGGCGAGCAGTTCTTC
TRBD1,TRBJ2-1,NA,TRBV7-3,CASSLNSPGQGGEQFF,TGTGCCAGCAGCTTAAATTCCCCTGGACAGGGTGGTGAGCAGTTCTTC
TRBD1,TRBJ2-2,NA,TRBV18,CASSRRAQGAFNHRELFF,TGTGCCAGCTCACGACGGGCCCAGGGGGCTTTCAACCACCGGGAGCTGTTTTTT
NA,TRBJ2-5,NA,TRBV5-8,CATSRAPQETQYF,TGTGCCACCAGCCGGGCTCCTCAAGAGACCCAGTACTTC
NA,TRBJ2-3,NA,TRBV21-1,CASSKRTDTQYF,TGTGCCAGCAGCAAAAGGACAGATACGCAGTATTTT
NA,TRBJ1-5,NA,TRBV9,CASSLTGGDQPQHF,TGTGCCAGCAGCCTCACAGGTGGAGATCAGCCCCAGCATTTT
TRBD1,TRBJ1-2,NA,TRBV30,CAWSADRGYGYTF,TGTGCCTGGAGTGCCGACAGGGGCTATGGCTACACCTTC
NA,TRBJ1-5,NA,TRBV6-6,CASCYTWDQPQHF,TGTGCCAGCTGTTACACTTGGGATCAGCCCCAGCATTTT
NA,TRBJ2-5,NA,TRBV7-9,CASSLAWGRRQETQYF,TGTGCCAGCAGCTTAGCGTGGGGACGGAGACAAGAGACCCAGTACTTC
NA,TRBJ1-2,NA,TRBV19,CASSPSRLIGYTF,TGTGCCAGTTCCCCTTCCCGTTTGATAGGCTACACCTTC
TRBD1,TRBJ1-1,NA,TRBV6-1,CASSGTVNTEAFF,TGTGCCAGCAGCGGGACAGTGAACACTGAAGCTTTCTTT
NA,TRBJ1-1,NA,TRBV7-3,CASSRNVNTEAFF,TGTGCCAGCAGCAGAAATGTTAACACTGAAGCTTTCTTT
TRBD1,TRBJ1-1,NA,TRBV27,CASSPRPRQGGNTEAFF,TGTGCCAGCAGCCCGCGGCCTAGACAGGGAGGGAACACTGAAGCTTTCTTT
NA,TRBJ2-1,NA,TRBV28,CASSSNSGFPNEQFF,TGTGCCAGCAGTTCCAATAGCGGATTCCCGAATGAGCAGTTCTTC
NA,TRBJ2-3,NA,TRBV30,CASKLGTAEPDTQYF,TGTGCCTCCAAACTGGGCACGGCGGAGCCAGATACGCAGTATTTT
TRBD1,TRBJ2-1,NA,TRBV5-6,CASSLLGGQVSNEQFF,TGTGCCAGCAGCTTACTGGGGGGACAGGTTTCCAATGAGCAGTTCTTC
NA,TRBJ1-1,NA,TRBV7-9,CASSLEGAVTEAFF,TGTGCCAGCAGCTTAGAAGGGGCGGTCACTGAAGCTTTCTTT
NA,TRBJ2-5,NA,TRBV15,CATSSGATPYF,TGTGCCACCAGCAGTGGCGCTACGCCGTACTTC
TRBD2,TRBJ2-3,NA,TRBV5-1,CASSFGTSGMQGYTQYF,TGCGCCAGCAGCTTCGGGACTAGCGGGATGCAAGGGTATACGCAGTATTTT